This T cell receptor beta chain was captured in a study of radiotherapy plus CTLA-4 blockade in lung cancer. Study background: About 20% of patients responded objectively, and around 32% achieved disease control.

The protocol was immunoSEQ multiplex PCR, while the TCRdb copy is restricted to in-frame clones and leaves out a portion. The data hold about 98,000 clones, with more than 75% observed a single time. Those with chemo-refractory metastatic non-small-cell lung cancer were treated with focal radiation combined with CTLA-4 blockade using ipilimumab. In regard to this clone: Its antigen is unidentified.

Notes on the study in general: Peripheral blood showed expansion of tumor-derived TCR clones after radiotherapy and ipilimumab. Strongest reported response predictors: early blood clone changes and post-radiation interferon-beta.

The ends lost 2 bases at V and 7 bases at J; junction bases unmatched: 15. CDR3 size: 18 residues. Per germline, CDR1 SGHNT and CDR2 YENEEA. The rearrangement uses TRBV11-3 and TRBJ2-1, with 9 positions matching TRBD2. This TCR came from a human donor with non-small cell lung cancer who had a partial response to radiotherapy plus ipilimumab. Sample: peripheral blood, taken from a patient treated with radiotherapy plus ipilimumab. CDR3 in amino acids: CASSLRRRGRADGNEQFF. DNA for the CDR3: TGTGCCAGCAGCTTACGGCGGCGCGGGAGGGCCGATGGGAATGAGCAGTTCTTC.